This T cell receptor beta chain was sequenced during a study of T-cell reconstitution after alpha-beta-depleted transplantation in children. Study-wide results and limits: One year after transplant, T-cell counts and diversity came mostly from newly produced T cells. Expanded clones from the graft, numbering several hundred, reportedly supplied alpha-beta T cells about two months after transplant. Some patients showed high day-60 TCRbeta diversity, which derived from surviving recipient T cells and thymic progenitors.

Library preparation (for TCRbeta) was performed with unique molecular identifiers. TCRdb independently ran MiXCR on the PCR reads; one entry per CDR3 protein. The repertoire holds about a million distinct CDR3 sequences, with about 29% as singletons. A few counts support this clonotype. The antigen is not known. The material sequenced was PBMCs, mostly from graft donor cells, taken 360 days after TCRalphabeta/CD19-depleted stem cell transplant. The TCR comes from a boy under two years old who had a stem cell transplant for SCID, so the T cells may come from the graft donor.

In nucleotides, the CDR3 is TGTGCCAGCAGTTTATACGCCAGGGGATTCTATAATTCACCCCTCCACTTT. It yields the protein CASSLYARGFYNSPLHF. The chain links TRBV27 to TRBJ1-6, with a possible D match to TRBD1 (6 bases). There are 17 residues in the CDR3. Germline assignment: CDR1 MNHEY and CDR2 SMNVEV (reference sequence). Deletions cut 1 base from V and 3 bases from J, with 13 bases between.